These 31 T cell receptor beta chains were sequenced from one sample in a study of post-analysis software for immune sequencing data. No antigen has been assigned to these receptors. Study observations and caveats: In patients, TRBV5-6, TRBV5-1 and TRBV20-1 belonged to five TRBV segments found more frequently than in controls.

Incorporated into the TCR beta cDNA libraries were unique molecular identifiers, which served to reduce PCR and sequencing biases. TCRdb re-called the PCR reads with MiXCR, one entry per CDR3 protein. The table records 750,000 to 950,000 distinct CDR3 sequences, under 70% of them present only once. The specimen was blood. The receptors originated from a girl between 5 and 17 years old with multiple sclerosis.

This clonotype was observed a few times. The chain recombines TRBV27 with TRBJ2-7; D possibly corresponds to TRBD2 (6 bases). Per germline, CDR1 MNHEY and CDR2 SMNVEV (reference sequence). This CDR3 has 15 residues. Trimming stripped 6 bases from V and 4 bases from J, with 19 bases between. The CDR3 DNA reads as TGTGCCAGCAGCGGGGACCCGGGAGCCCAGTACGAGCAGTACTTC. It specifies CASSGDPGAQYEQYF.

CDR3 DNA: TGTGCCAGCACCTGGGACAGGGGGTCCTACGAGCAGTACTTC. It encodes CASTWDRGSYEQYF. V usage is TRBV7-9 and J usage is TRBJ2-7, with TRBD1 matching 11 bases. Losses at the gene ends were 7 bases for V and 1 base for J; bases not matched to a gene: 3. The CDR3 sequence is 14 residues long. CDR1 SEHNR and CDR2 FQNEAQ come from the germline V gene (reference sequence).

The genes are TRBV20-1 and TRBJ2-3; D is unclear. Germline CDR1 is DFQATT and CDR2 is SNEGSKA (reference sequence). Trimming left V 5 bases short and J 5 bases short, with 11 bases between. This CDR3 comprises 12 residues. The CDR3 protein is CSAPNRQDTQYF. CDR3 DNA: TGCAGTGCTCCGAATCGACAAGATACGCAGTATTTT.

The rearrangement links TRBV12-3 or TRBV12-4 to TRBJ1-6; possible D gene TRBD1, 5 bases. Trimming pared 4 bases from V and 7 bases from J, leaving 11 bases between. CDR3 length equals 14 residues. This chain's CDR3 is CASSSTASNSPLHF. The CDR3 DNA reads TGTGCCAGCAGTTCGACAGCGAGCAATTCACCCCTCCACTTT.

V is TRBV28 and J is TRBJ2-5; D might be TRBD2 (6 bases). TRBJ2-7 explains the end of the DNA better; the J call may be wrong. There are 14 residues in the CDR3. Per the germline V gene, CDR1 is MDHEN and CDR2 is SYDVKM. The CDR3 spells CASSLDGSLNEQYF. CDR3 nucleotides: TGTGCCAGCAGTTTAGACGGGAGTCTGAACGAGCAGTACTTC.

This clonotype was detected a few times. The chain links TRBV6-5 to TRBJ1-2; D uncertain. The germline CDR1 and CDR2 sequences are MNHEY and SVGAGI. Trimming left V 0 bases short and J 7 bases short, with 9 bases between. This CDR3 has 13 amino acids. The CDR3 region is CASSYSSGAGYTF. The CDR3 coding sequence is TGTGCCAGCAGTTACTCGAGTGGAGCTGGCTACACCTTC.

This clonotype was seen a handful of times. The chain combines TRBV7-8 with TRBJ2-3, with TRBD2 matching 11 bases. There are 15 residues in the CDR3. Germline values: CDR1 SGHVS, CDR2 FQNEAQ. The trim removed 5 bases at V and 6 bases at J, leaving 7 bases unmatched. The DNA for the CDR3 is TGTGCCAGCAGCCTTATAGCGGGAGGGGGGGATACGCAGTATTTT. Translation: CASSLIAGGGDTQYF.

The V call is TRBV2, the J call TRBJ2-5; no reliable D call. The DNA end is a closer match to TRBJ2-7, so the J assignment may be wrong. The CDR3 extends over 16 amino acids. The germline CDR1 and CDR2 sequences are SNHLY and FYNNEI. CDR3 in DNA: TGTGCCAGCAGTGAAGCGCTTCAAGGGTTTGCCTCCGAGCAGTACTTC. Encoded protein: CASSEALQGFASEQYF.

The chain links TRBV6-5 to TRBJ2-3; no clear D gene. Germline assignment: CDR1 MNHEY and CDR2 SVGAGI. The CDR3 covers 15 residues. V dropped 0 bases and J dropped 4 bases, with 11 bases sitting between them. The CDR3 DNA reads TGTGCCAGCAGTTACTCGACGGGCAGCGCAGATACGCAGTATTTT. Protein: CASSYSTGSADTQYF.

The chain employs TRBV29-1 and TRBJ1-2; 9 bases agree with TRBD1. This CDR3 has 14 residues. Germline CDR1 and CDR2: SQVTM and ANQGSEA. Trimming cost V 3 bases and J 7 bases; bases outside gene matches: 9. The CDR3, as DNA: TGCAGCGTTGACGCGGGACAGGGTTCGGGTGGCTACACCTTC. Residues: CSVDAGQGSGGYTF.

This clonotype appeared once. J is TRBJ1-2 and V is TRBV5-1; 9 nucleotides agree with TRBD1. J lost 5 bases, V lost 3 bases, and 5 bases had no gene match. This CDR3 has 14 amino acids. Per germline, CDR1 SGHRS and CDR2 YFSETQ. The CDR3: CASSWTGVGYGYTF. In nucleotides, the CDR3 is TGCGCCAGCAGCTGGACAGGGGTGGGATATGGCTACACCTTC.

There are many counts of this clonotype. The V and J genes are TRBV7-3 and TRBJ2-1; D is ambiguous. The germline gives CDR1 SGHTA, CDR2 FQGTGA. The V and J ends lost 2 bases and 3 bases respectively, with 5 bases between them. The CDR3 runs 13 residues. The CDR3 nucleotides are TGTGCCAGCAGCTTACAAGGCTACAATGAGCAGTTCTTC. Protein sequence: CASSLQGYNEQFF.

V usage is TRBV20-1 and J usage is TRBJ2-7, with 9 bases that match TRBD2. This CDR3 contains 15 residues. J lost 3 bases, V lost 3 bases, and 9 bases had no gene match. The germline V gene encodes CDR1 DFQATT and CDR2 SNEGSKA (reference sequence). In DNA, the CDR3 is TGCAGTGCTAGGGTAGCGGGAGCTCCGTACTACGAGCAGTACTTC. It encodes CSARVAGAPYYEQYF.

This clonotype showed up just a few times. V gene TRBV20-1 combines with J gene TRBJ2-3, with 9 nucleotides matching TRBD2. Trimming took 3 bases from V and 1 from J; bases not matched to a gene: 5. There are 15 residues in the CDR3. The germline V gene has CDR1 DFQATT and CDR2 SNEGSKA (reference sequence). The CDR3 sequence is CSASQRGARTDTQYF. CDR3 nucleotides: TGCAGTGCTAGTCAGCGGGGGGCGCGCACAGATACGCAGTATTTT.

V usage is TRBV11-2 and J usage is TRBJ2-7, with 10 bases matching TRBD1. V lost 4 bases and J lost 3; bases outside the gene matches: 9. This CDR3 has 16 residues. Germline CDR1 reads SGHAT; CDR2 reads FQNNGV. In DNA, the CDR3 is TGTGCCAGCAGCTCGGGGGGACAGGGGAGTTACTACGAGCAGTACTTC. Protein product: CASSSGGQGSYYEQYF.

The chain has TRBV10-3 and TRBJ2-6; 12 nucleotides match TRBD1. The CDR3 has 18 amino acids. Trimming removed 6 bases from V and 2 bases from J; junction bases left unmatched: 8. CDR1 ENHRY and CDR2 SYGVKD come from the germline V gene. CDR3 nucleotides: TGTGCCATCAGCGCCACGGGACAGGGGGCGGCTGGGGCCAACGTCCTGACTTTC. Its translation is CAISATGQGAAGANVLTF.

The chain joins TRBV29-1 to TRBJ1-1; weak D call: TRBD1 (5 bases). V was shortened by 3 bases and J by 0 bases, with 11 bases between the two germline ends. CDR1 and CDR2 (germline): SQVTM, ANQGSEA. This CDR3 spans 14 amino acids. CDR3 coding DNA: TGCAGCGTTGAGGGGCGTGTCGTGAACACTGAAGCTTTCTTT. It specifies CSVEGRVVNTEAFF. The entire variable domain, with the rest obtained from reference TRBV29-1 and TRBJ1-1, is as follows: SAVISQKPSRDICQRGTSLTIQCQVDSQVTMMFWYRQQPGQSLTLIATANQGSEATYESGFVIDKFPISRPNLTFSTLTVSNMSPEDSSIYLCSVEGRVVNTEAFFGQGTRLTVV.

This clonotype was observed a few times. The chain carries TRBV20-1 and TRBJ2-7, with TRBD1 matching over 10 bases. Germline V gene sequence: CDR1 DFQATT, CDR2 SNEGSKA (reference sequence). This CDR3 is built from 14 residues. J lost 2 bases, V lost 6 bases, and 7 bases had no gene match. The CDR3 sequence is CSAGPGQGPYEQYF. The CDR3 DNA is TGCAGTGCGGGACCGGGACAGGGGCCCTACGAGCAGTACTTC.

The rearrangement links TRBV5-5 to TRBJ2-5, with D maybe TRBD1 (7 bases). Germline assignment: CDR1 SGHKS and CDR2 YYEKEE (reference sequence). V dropped 4 bases and J dropped 2 bases, with 15 bases sitting between them. The CDR3 loop spans 15 amino acids. The CDR3 protein is CASSAGQTVQETQYF. The CDR3 region has the DNA TGTGCCAGCAGCGCGGGACAGACAGTTCAAGAGACCCAGTACTTC.

This rearrangement joins TRBV20-1 to TRBJ2-7; 10 bases line up with TRBD2. The ends lost 3 bases at V and 3 bases at J; junction bases unmatched: 8. Germline V gene data show CDR1 as DFQATT and CDR2 as SNEGSKA (reference sequence). The CDR3 has 15 residues. For the CDR3, the DNA is TGCAGTGCTAGCAGCACATCTAGCGGGAGCTACGAGCAGTACTTC. As protein: CSASSTSSGSYEQYF.

This clonotype appeared a few times. The chain joins TRBV5-5 to TRBJ2-7, with TRBD1 matching over 7 bases. The germline gives CDR1 SGHKS, CDR2 YYEKEE (reference sequence). Germline trimming cut 4 bases from V and 5 bases from J; bases unmatched to any gene: 9. This CDR3 region has 14 residues. CDR3 DNA: TGTGCCAGCAGCCCGACAGGGACCTTTCACGAGCAGTACTTC. Its translation: CASSPTGTFHEQYF.

Details on this clonotype: A much larger clone differs by one base, so this may be a read error. The chain recombines TRBV7-3 with TRBJ2-5, with D maybe TRBD1 (5 bases). Trimming took 2 bases from V and 11 from J, leaving 15 bases between them. The V gene's germline CDR1 is SGHTA and CDR2 FQGTGA. This CDR3 spans 13 amino acids. CDR3 sequence reads: CASSLFGHNEQYF. The CDR3 DNA reads TGTGCCAGCAGCTTATTTGGACACAATGAGCAGTACTTC.

This chain links TRBV20-1 with TRBJ2-5; D is perhaps TRBD1 or TRBD2 (5 bases each). The CDR3 has 13 amino acids. CDR1 is DFQATT, CDR2 SNEGSKA, per germline (reference sequence). V was pared by 6 bases and J by 3 bases, with 14 bases between. CDR3 DNA sequence: TGCAGTGCAAGGGACCTCCCCAAAGAGACCCAGTACTTC. Protein sequence: CSARDLPKETQYF.

V and J are TRBV25-1 and TRBJ2-3; 7 nucleotides agree with TRBD1. Germline V gene sequence: CDR1 MGHDK, CDR2 SYGVNS. J gave up 0 bases and V 9 bases, and 6 bases lay outside the gene matches. This CDR3 comprises 14 residues. The CDR3 here is CASRDSSSTDTQYF. As DNA, the CDR3 is TGTGCCAGTAGGGACAGCTCCAGCACAGATACGCAGTATTTT.

This clonotype was found a few times. This chain uses TRBV4-2 with TRBJ2-5; possibly TRBD1 for D (5 bases). CDR1 is LGHNA, CDR2 YNFKEQ, per germline. The V gene lost 0 bases and the J gene lost 5 bases, with 13 bases spanning the gap. The CDR3 loop spans 15 amino acids. CDR3 coding DNA: TGTGCCAGCAGCCAAGACGGCAGGGCCTCGGAGACCCAGTACTTC. This translates into CASSQDGRASETQYF.

This clonotype was observed a single time. The chain combines TRBV27 with TRBJ2-4, with 8 positions matching TRBD1. V lost 5 bases, J lost 0 bases, and 9 bases stayed unmatched. In germline, CDR1 is MNHEY, CDR2 SMNVEV (reference sequence). This CDR3 spans 17 amino acids. CDR3 nucleotides: TGTGCCAGCAGTAGGGGACAGGCCTCTGAAGCCAAAAACATTCAGTACTTC. Its translation: CASSRGQASEAKNIQYF.

This chain uses TRBV20-1 with TRBJ2-4, with 10 bases aligning to TRBD2. Near its end, the DNA agrees better with TRBJ2-7, so the J call may be wrong. Germline V gene sequence: CDR1 DFQATT, CDR2 SNEGSKA (reference sequence). The CDR3 loop spans 13 amino acids. Here the CDR3 reads CSATGTSDVEQYF. CDR3 in DNA: TGCAGTGCTACCGGGACTAGCGACGTCGAGCAGTACTTC.

Only a few counts were recorded for this clonotype. CDR3 in amino acids: CSVGLAGVAYEQYF. DNA of the CDR3: TGCAGCGTCGGACTAGCGGGAGTGGCCTACGAGCAGTACTTC. The rearrangement links TRBV29-1 to TRBJ2-7, with 13 positions matching TRBD2. Germline V gives CDR1 SQVTM, CDR2 ANQGSEA. The trim removed 6 bases at V and 2 bases at J, leaving 4 bases unmatched. CDR3 size: 14 residues.

The table lists this clonotype with a few counts. The chain links TRBV12-3 or TRBV12-4 to TRBJ1-6, with unresolved D. This CDR3 contains 12 residues. Trimming cost V 3 bases and J 9 bases, with 6 bases left between them. The CDR3 coding sequence is TGTGCCAGCAGTTTCCCCTTTTCACCCCTCCACTTT. It specifies CASSFPFSPLHF.

The gene calls are TRBV6-6 and TRBJ2-1; 10 nucleotides agree with TRBD1. CDR1 is MNHNY, CDR2 SVGAGI, per germline (reference sequence). The length of the CDR3 is 15 residues. Unmatched junction bases numbered 9, after V lost 6 bases and J lost 7 bases. The chain's CDR3 is CASSPGQGTMNEQFF. In DNA, the CDR3 is TGTGCCAGCAGCCCGGGACAGGGGACGATGAATGAGCAGTTCTTC.

The chain links TRBV5-1 to TRBJ2-7; TRBD2 matches at 8 bases. Germline CDR1 is SGHRS and CDR2 is YFSETQ. This CDR3 comprises 16 residues. The V segment lost 1 base and the J segment 5 bases; nucleotides outside the gene matches: 11. The CDR3 here is CASSLRREGHRNEQYF. The DNA of the CDR3 is TGCGCCAGCAGCTTGAGACGGGAGGGCCACAGGAACGAGCAGTACTTC.